This entry describes one TCR beta chain. What it binds is unknown. One end of the junction varies from germline; a read error may be responsible. This sample is part of a study of response to subunit inactivated influenza vaccine. TCRdb itself ran the RT-PCR reads through MiXCR, one entry per CDR3 protein. The repertoire consists of approximately 500,000 distinct CDR3 sequences, with around a quarter occurring once and the leading ten covering around 2.8%. The study's findings and limits: Each seasonal influenza vaccination, the authors suggested, recruits few new T cells.

The data were also submitted as part of a second study, on T cells expressing NK-cell markers. That investigation notes: TCR beta libraries carry UMIs added by 5'RACE template switching. Within the sequenced cohort of eight donors, seven exhibited HCMV seropositivity and one was seronegative.

The TCR was taken from a man aged 50-60 years who received an inactivated influenza vaccine. The sample was CD4+ T cells sorted from PBMCs, taken 12 days after vaccination.

The DNA of the CDR3 is TGTGCCAGCAGCGAAGAATACCGGCGGCCCAATGAGCAGTTCTTC. It is translated as CASSEEYRRPNEQFF. This rearrangement joins TRBV2 to TRBJ2-1; D is ambiguous. The CDR3 has 15 amino acids. Germline V CDR1 and CDR2: SNHLY, FYNNEI.